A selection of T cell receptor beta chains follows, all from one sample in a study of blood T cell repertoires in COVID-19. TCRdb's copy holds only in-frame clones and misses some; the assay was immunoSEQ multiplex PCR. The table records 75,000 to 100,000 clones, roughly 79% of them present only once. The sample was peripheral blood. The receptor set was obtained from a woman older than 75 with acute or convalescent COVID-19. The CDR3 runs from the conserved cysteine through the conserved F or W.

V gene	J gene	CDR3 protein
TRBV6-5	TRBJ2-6	CASSQGAPGANVLTF
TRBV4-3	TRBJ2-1	CASSQEWTGGYNEQFF
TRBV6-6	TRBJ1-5	CASSFGRGNQPQHF
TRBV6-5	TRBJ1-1	CATRETGRGTEAFF
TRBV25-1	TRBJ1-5	CASSESRVGNQPQHF
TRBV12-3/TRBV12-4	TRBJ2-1	CASSLVLYNEQFF
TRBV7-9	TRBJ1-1	CASSGQGETEAFF
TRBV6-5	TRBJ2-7	CASSPRTGSYEQYF
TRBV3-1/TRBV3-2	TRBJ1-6	CASSLQGNSNSPLHF
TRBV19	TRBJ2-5	CASSPRDRDAGETQYF
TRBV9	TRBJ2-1	CASSRSGVNNEQFF
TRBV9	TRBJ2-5	CASSPTEVGSRGTQYF
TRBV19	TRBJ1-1	CASRDGLREYTEAFF
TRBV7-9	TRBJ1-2	CASRETGGDGYTF
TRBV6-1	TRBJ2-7	CASSDRSIYEQYF
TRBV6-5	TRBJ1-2	CASSSELTYGYTF
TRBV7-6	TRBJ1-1	CASSPSGALNTEAFF
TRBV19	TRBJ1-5	CASSQGIGNQPQHF
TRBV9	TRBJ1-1	CASSVVSDTEAFF
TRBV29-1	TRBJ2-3	CSVGQGAALADTQYF
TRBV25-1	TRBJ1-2	CASSERRGGRYGYTF
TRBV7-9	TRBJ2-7	CASSPMDRWRNEQYF
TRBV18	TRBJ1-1	CASSLQGGNTEAFF
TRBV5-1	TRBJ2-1	CASSFTEKVSNEQFF
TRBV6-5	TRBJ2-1	CASSYLTGTYEQFF
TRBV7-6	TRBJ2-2	CASSFISGNTGELFF
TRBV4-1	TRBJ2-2	CASSQDGTGRGYGELFF
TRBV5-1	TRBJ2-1	CASSLAGTDNEQFF
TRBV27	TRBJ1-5	CASSKRAGVSNQPQHF
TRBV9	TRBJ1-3	CASGTGVLSGNTIYF
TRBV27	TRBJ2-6	CASSLTGAGANVLTF
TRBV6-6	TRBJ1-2	CASSYPGGNYGYTF
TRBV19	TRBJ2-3	CASSIGWAAGTDTQYF
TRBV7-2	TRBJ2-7	CASSFQRGNGEQYF
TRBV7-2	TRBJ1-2	CASSLALDRVTGYTF
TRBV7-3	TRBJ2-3	CASSSGGDTQYF
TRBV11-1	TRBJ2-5	CASSLSTTQETQYF
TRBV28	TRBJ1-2	CASTLPDSPPNYGYTF
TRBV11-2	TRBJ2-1	CASSRTGQSYNEQFF
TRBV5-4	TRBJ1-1	CASSQIGQSEAFF
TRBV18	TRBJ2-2	CASSPTLTGSGELFF
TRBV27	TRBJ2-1	CASSSILAGHYNEQFF
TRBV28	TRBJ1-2	CASSFWGQGDGYTF
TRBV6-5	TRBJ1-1	CASSSRQGWDTEAFF
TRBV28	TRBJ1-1	CASPGQGNTEAFF
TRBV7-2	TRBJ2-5	CASSPQTGPQETQYF
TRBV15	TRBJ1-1	CATSTDRKKAFF
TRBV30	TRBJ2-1	CAWRGSLGEQFF
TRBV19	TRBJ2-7	CASSIAPGLAGAYEQYF
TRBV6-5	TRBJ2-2	CASSLRQGVTGELFF